A single sample gave rise to the 20 T cell receptor beta chains below, sequenced in a study of blood T cells in healthy people across ages. PCR was performed a second time for about 7 to 11 cycles using a sample-barcoded 5' primer and a J-beta primer mix. Each CDR3 protein gets one entry after TCRdb re-called the 5' RACE reads with MiXCR. The data show more than 1.4 million distinct CDR3 sequences, roughly 45% seen once. Sequenced: blood. The source of these receptors is a young woman in good health.

The rearrangement links TRBV29-1 to TRBJ2-3, with D perhaps matching TRBD2 (7 bases). In germline, CDR1 is SQVTM, CDR2 ANQGSEA. The CDR3 length is 14 residues. Trimming took off 3 bases at V and 4 bases at J, with 14 bases between the two ends. DNA of the CDR3: TGCAGCGTTGAGGGCGGGGGCCAGCCAGATACGCAGTATTTT. Translated, it gives CSVEGGGQPDTQYF.

In regard to this clonotype: A clone one base away is much larger, so this may be a read error. The CDR3 spells CASSLLALVSGANVLTF. CDR3 DNA sequence: TGTGCCAGCAGCTTACTAGCGCTGGTCTCTGGGGCCAACGTCCTGACTTTC. The rearrangement joins TRBV7-3 to TRBJ2-6, with D possibly being TRBD2 (6 bases). The CDR3 runs 17 residues. The ends were cut back, 2 bases at V and 0 bases at J, with 11 bases in the middle. Germline V gene data show CDR1 as SGHTA and CDR2 as FQGTGA.

Remarks on this clonotype: One end of the junction does not line up with germline, which may come from a read error. The chain joins TRBV25-1 to TRBJ1-4, with 7 bases that match TRBD1. Germline lookup yields CDR1 MGHDK and CDR2 SYGVNS. This CDR3 comprises 15 residues. The CDR3 is CASSAVTGASERLFF. CDR3 coding DNA: TGTGCCAGCAGTGCCGTAACAGGGGCCTCTGAAAGACTGTTTTTT.

The CDR3 DNA reads as TGTGCCAGCAGCGTTTTCCTAGTTTCCCGCACAGATACGCAGTATTTT. It specifies CASSVFLVSRTDTQYF. V usage is TRBV9 and J usage is TRBJ2-3; no firm D call. This CDR3 is built from 16 residues. From germline, CDR1 is SGDLS and CDR2 YYNGEE. V was pared by 2 bases and J by 1 base, with 14 bases between.

With respect to this clonotype: Sequence at one end of the junction differs from germline and may be a read error. The chain joins TRBV12-3 or TRBV12-4 to TRBJ2-6; D not certain. The CDR3 is 15 amino acids. CDR3 in amino acids: CTSVGASSGANVLTF. DNA of the CDR3: TGTACCAGCGTGGGTGCGAGCTCTGGGGCCAACGTCCTGACTTTC.

The chain has TRBV4-1 and TRBJ1-4, with D possibly matching TRBD1 (5 bases). Trimming left V 0 bases short and J 5 bases short, with 13 bases between. Germline CDR1 MGHRA, CDR2 YSYEKL. The CDR3 length is 16 residues. The chain's CDR3 is CASSQDSGLRNEKLFF. CDR3 coding DNA: TGCGCCAGCAGCCAAGATTCAGGGCTCCGGAATGAAAAACTGTTTTTT.

The DNA for the CDR3 is TGCAGCGTTGAGGGAGGGACAGGGGGAAGGGAGAAGCTCTACAATGAGCAGTTCTTC. It translates to CSVEGGTGGREKLYNEQFF. V and J are TRBV29-1 and TRBJ2-1; 11 bases line up with TRBD1. This CDR3 is built from 19 residues. From germline, CDR1 is SQVTM and CDR2 ANQGSEA. Trimming took 3 bases from V and 3 from J; bases not matched to a gene: 16.

On this clonotype: Mismatch with germline at one junction end may stem from a read error. J is TRBJ2-1 and V is TRBV4-1, with D hard to call. Germline lookup yields CDR1 MGHRA and CDR2 YSYEKL. The CDR3 length is 13 residues. The DNA for the CDR3 is TGCGCCCGCAGCCAAGGGCTCTACAATGAGCAGTTCTTC. Amino acids: CARSQGLYNEQFF.

This clonotype turned up a few times. The rearrangement uses TRBV2 and TRBJ2-3; D is unclear. This CDR3 contains 13 residues. Between the trimmed V and J ends, which lost 6 bases and 2 bases, there was a span of 9 bases. Germline CDR1 reads SNHLY; CDR2 reads FYNNEI. The CDR3, as DNA: TGTGCCAGCAGGGTGGACCTCACAGATACGCAGTATTTT. This gives the protein CASRVDLTDTQYF.

The chain has TRBV20-1 and TRBJ2-5, with 12 bases identical to TRBD2. This CDR3 region has 18 residues. The germline V gene encodes CDR1 DFQATT and CDR2 SNEGSKA (reference sequence). J lost 2 bases, V lost 0 bases, and 10 bases had no gene match. CDR3 coding DNA: TGCAGTGCTAGAGATGCACTAGCGGGGGGAGTCCTACAAGAGACCCAGTACTTC. This codes for CSARDALAGGVLQETQYF.

This clonotype occurred once. This chain uses TRBV25-1 with TRBJ2-2; D tentatively fits TRBD1 or TRBD2 (5 bases each). Trimming left V 2 bases short and J 5 bases short, with 12 bases between. There are 15 residues in the CDR3. The germline gives CDR1 MGHDK, CDR2 SYGVNS. Here the CDR3 reads CASSERGLRTGELFF. The DNA of the CDR3 is TGTGCCAGCAGTGAACGGGGCCTGAGGACCGGGGAGCTGTTTTTT.

This clonotype was detected only a few times. This sequence joins TRBV6-2 or TRBV6-3 and TRBJ2-1; D perhaps matches TRBD1 (5 bases). Germline CDR1 reads MNHEY; CDR2 reads SVGEGT. The V gene lost 5 bases and the J gene lost 6 bases, with 17 bases spanning the gap. The CDR3 is 15 residues long. The CDR3 region has the DNA TGTGCCAGCAGTGACCCCAGGGCCCATCGCAATGAGCAGTTCTTC. Translated, it gives CASSDPRAHRNEQFF.

This clonotype has ten or more counts. The rearrangement links TRBV10-3 to TRBJ2-7; TRBD1 matches 8 bases. The CDR3 extends over 15 amino acids. The V and J ends lost 2 bases and 4 bases, in that order; junction bases with no gene match: 7. The germline gives CDR1 ENHRY, CDR2 SYGVKD. For the CDR3, the DNA is TGTGCCATCAGTGAGAGGGACAGGAAATATTACGAGCAGTACTTC. Translation gives CAISERDRKYYEQYF.

The chain uses TRBV5-6 and TRBJ2-5, with TRBD1 identical over 9 bases. Germline values: CDR1 SGHDT, CDR2 YYEEEE. The CDR3 spans 14 residues. Trimming took 0 bases from V and 11 from J; bases not matched to a gene: 8. The CDR3 reads CASSLGTGDNEQYF. The DNA of the CDR3 is TGTGCCAGCAGCTTGGGGACAGGGGACAATGAGCAGTACTTC.

V is TRBV4-2 and J is TRBJ2-7; perhaps TRBD2 as D (6 bases). The CDR3 runs 12 residues. V shed 3 bases and J shed 6 bases, with 9 bases lying between them. CDR1 and CDR2 (germline): LGHNA, YNFKEQ. The CDR3 region is CASSHLSGEQYF. As DNA, the CDR3 is TGTGCCAGCAGCCACCTTAGCGGCGAGCAGTACTTC.

This clonotype was counted many times. V gene TRBV18 combines with J gene TRBJ2-6; D remains unclear. The V gene lost 3 bases and the J gene lost 2 bases, with 11 bases spanning the gap. CDR1 is KGHSH and CDR2 is LQKENI in the germline V gene. The CDR3 has 16 residues. The chain's CDR3 is CASSPSASTGANVLTF. In nucleotides, the CDR3 is TGTGCCAGCTCACCCTCAGCCAGTACTGGGGCCAACGTCCTGACTTTC.

The gene calls are TRBV20-1 and TRBJ2-4; 8 bases map to TRBD1. With the DNA end fitting TRBJ2-7 better, the J assignment may be wrong. Germline lookup yields CDR1 DFQATT and CDR2 SNEGSKA (reference sequence). This CDR3 comprises 13 residues. CDR3 amino acids: CSASRTGRDEQYF. DNA for the CDR3: TGCAGTGCCTCACGGACAGGGCGCGACGAGCAGTACTTC.

In this sample, this clonotype turned up a few times. This chain links TRBV15 with TRBJ1-5; D is uncertain. V was cut by 0 bases and J by 7 bases, with 7 bases left in between. The CDR3 is 13 residues long. Germline CDR1 reads LNHNV; CDR2 reads YYDKDF (reference sequence). CDR3 coding DNA: TGTGCCACCAGCAGAGATCTAAAGCAGCCCCAGCATTTT. Protein sequence: CATSRDLKQPQHF.

The chain has TRBV6-2 or TRBV6-3 and TRBJ2-1, with a weak D call TRBD2 (6 bases). The CDR3 has 18 residues. Per the germline V gene, CDR1 is MNHEY and CDR2 is SVGEGT. Trimming shortened V by 5 bases and J by 0 bases, and 20 bases separated the two germline ends. CDR3 coding DNA: TGTGCCAGCAGTCAATCGGGACTGAACGTGGGCTCCTACAATGAGCAGTTCTTC. Translating it yields CASSQSGLNVGSYNEQFF.

The gene calls are TRBV30 and TRBJ2-1, with TRBD1 as a possible D gene (6 bases). Trimming removed 7 bases at V and 9 bases at J, with 19 bases between. The V gene's germline CDR1 is GTSNPN and CDR2 SVGIG (reference sequence). This CDR3 contains 13 residues. CDR3 loop: CAFLGARQVEQFF. CDR3 DNA sequence: TGTGCCTTCCTCGGGGCACGACAGGTTGAGCAGTTCTTC.